Detailed here is one T cell receptor beta chain. Some clones are missing from TCRdb's copy, which holds only in-frame ones; the method was immunoSEQ multiplex PCR. The sample lists roughly 50,000 clones, about 93% occurring once. This entry is derived from a study of technical replicates of blood from a few donors. There are 13 residues in the CDR3. Germline CDR1 is SGDLS and CDR2 is YYNGEE. J was trimmed by 4 bases and V by 2 bases; bases with no gene match: 1. The chain recombines TRBV9 with TRBJ1-1; 8 bases are shared with TRBD1. This clonotype was obtained from a human donor in good health. Some clones in this sample may be carry-over from other donors' samples. Sequencing was performed on PBMCs. CDR3 protein: CASSVTGGTEAFF. The CDR3 DNA is TGTGCCAGCAGCGTCACAGGGGGCACTGAAGCTTTCTTT.